What follows describes a single T cell receptor beta chain. This clonotype has ten or more counts. It lacks a known antigen. No per-base quality is available; no much larger clone lies one base away. Unmatched junction bases come to 9, with V trimmed by 4 bases and J by 4 bases. Its CDR3 holds 15 amino acids, cysteine through phenylalanine. Only CDR3 DNA is held: 45 bases, read in frame from base 1. As encoded in the germline V gene, CDR1 is MGHDK while CDR2 is SYGVNS. The data were taken from a study of T cells in Graves' hyperthyroidism and ophthalmopathy (dated by TCRdb to about 2019). Describing the broader study: To identify distinguishing TCR V-J signatures, a discovery cohort of about 95 patients was used, comprising 43 with Graves' ophthalmopathy and some 60 with stable Graves' hyperthyroidism. The study also compared thyroid tissue and blood T-cell repertoires from more than 5 Graves' hyperthyroidism patients. Prospective prediction of ophthalmopathy was tested in an independent validation cohort consisting of roughly 19 hyperthyroidism patients and 15 or so patients who later progressed to ophthalmopathy. The roughly 91 discovery patients were randomly divided into training and test sets at a 7:3 ratio. After blood sampling, hyperthyroidism patients were treated with methimazole at a starting dose of 30 mg daily, and ophthalmopathy patients were treated with high-dose intravenous methylprednisolone. The paper describes TCR Vbeta CDR3 sequencing of 135 peripheral blood samples, made up of around 41 ophthalmopathy patients, over 70 hyperthyroidism patients and 17 progressor patients. The investigation overall reported the following: In cross-validation, a model built on a 13 V-J signature told ophthalmopathy apart from stable hyperthyroidism with under 90% sensitivity and about 81% specificity, and in testing the same model reached 80%/75%. In validation, progression to ophthalmopathy was predicted by the model with 70% to 71% sensitivity and 72% to 85% specificity, a median of approximately 6.5 months before onset. Most expanded thyroid clonotypes (frequency above 0.001) were also detected in blood, suggesting blood repertoires may reflect thyroid immune responses. Sample size was not statistically predetermined, and blinding of investigators to group allocation was not performed.

Amplification of TCR beta CDR3 regions was carried out from RNA transcripts. The first round of RT-PCR for the TCR CDR3 was performed with the HTBI primer set and the Qiagen OneStep RT-PCR kit. A second multiplex PCR round built the libraries, followed by size selection and purification. Libraries were sequenced paired-end with 100 bp reads on an Illumina HiSeq2000. Regarding the original processing steps: Raw data were processed with SOAPnuke, discarding reads with adapters, uncalled bases, mean Phred below 15, or no exact constant-primer or identifier match. COPE v1.2.5 was used to merge the high-quality paired reads, and each unique nucleotide sequence was defined as a clonotype. MiTCR v1.1 was used to align clonotypes to the IMGT TRBV, TRBD and TRBJ reference segments. The analysis was restricted to V-J combinations with a frequency above 0.0001, which together covered 99% to 99.2% of the repertoires. A TCS score was defined as the ratio of F50 (clonal expansion) to E x V (chaos), with BLOSUM62-based TCRdist applied between CDR3 peptides within each V-J. Welch's t-statistics and random forest reduced 450 to 600 V-J features to fewer than 15, which were used in a naive Bayes classifier (R e1071). The Morisita-Horn index was used to measure how similar the thyroid and blood repertoires were. TCRdb itself trimmed the public reads at Q25 with fastp, ran MiXCR and retained productive beta chains. Rows with a matching CDR3 protein are joined into one entry that keeps the most common DNA and genes. TCRdb assigned the V and J calls; the authors' analysis was not used. Counted in this sample were 490,000 or so distinct CDR3 sequences; 46% of them appeared once. About 45% of the sample is held by the ten biggest clonotypes.

The study excluded patients with uncontrolled infections, other autoimmune diseases, pregnancy or lactation. Diagnoses relied on clinical symptoms, serum thyroxine and TRAb, thyroid ultrasound and orbital computed tomography. Total RNA was extracted using Trizol reagent, and RNA quality was assessed on an Agilent 2100 Bioanalyzer. The receptor's source is an adult woman with Graves' disease, either hyperthyroidism or ophthalmopathy (not recorded which). The rearrangement joined TRBV25-1 to TRBJ1-2, with 7 bases in between that match TRBD1. The sequencing input was peripheral blood or thyroid tissue (not recorded which). The encoded CDR3 is CASSAIWQGVYGYTF. In nucleotides, the sequence is TGTGCCAGCAGTGCAATCTGGCAGGGGGTCTATGGCTACACCTTC.